These T cell receptor beta chains were read from a single sample in a study of blood T cells in healthy people across ages. TCRdb used MiXCR to reprocess the 5' RACE reads, holding one entry per CDR3 protein. In the table there are hundreds of thousands of distinct CDR3 sequences, approximately 44% of which are singletons. The sample was blood. The source of these receptors is a man aged 55 to 69 in good health. Both conserved end residues are trimmed from each CDR3. Each record gives: V gene, J gene, CDR3 length, CDR3 protein.

v_call: TRBV7-8
j_call: TRBJ1-1
cdr3_length: 12
cdr3_aa: ASRKDRYNTEAF

v_call: TRBV10-2
j_call: TRBJ2-3
cdr3_length: 13
cdr3_aa: ASSASDRGTDTQY

v_call: TRBV15
j_call: TRBJ2-1
cdr3_length: 12
cdr3_aa: ATSSVRRVDEQF

v_call: TRBV5-1
j_call: TRBJ1-2
cdr3_length: 11
cdr3_aa: ASSFEGLDGYT

v_call: TRBV7-2
j_call: TRBJ2-5
cdr3_length: 12
cdr3_aa: ASSLEGGPETQY

v_call: TRBV10-3
j_call: TRBJ2-1
cdr3_length: 12
cdr3_aa: AISLAGGPIEQF

v_call: TRBV12-3/TRBV12-4
j_call: TRBJ1-1
cdr3_length: 13
cdr3_aa: ASSQTRGGNTEAF

v_call: TRBV27
j_call: TRBJ1-2
cdr3_length: 16
cdr3_aa: ASSSLWANPGQIKGYT

v_call: TRBV3-1
j_call: TRBJ2-5
cdr3_length: 12
cdr3_aa: ASSRDTRQETQY

v_call: TRBV15
j_call: -
cdr3_length: 12
cdr3_aa: ATSSRDSACEQY

v_call: TRBV12-3/TRBV12-4
j_call: TRBJ2-2
cdr3_length: 13
cdr3_aa: ASRPRGQNTGELF

v_call: TRBV7-2
j_call: TRBJ2-3
cdr3_length: 11
cdr3_aa: ASSLSGFDTQY

v_call: TRBV12-3/TRBV12-4
j_call: TRBJ1-4
cdr3_length: 12
cdr3_aa: ASSQTGNNEKLF

v_call: TRBV20-1
j_call: TRBJ2-5
cdr3_length: 11
cdr3_aa: SAGRGGSETQY

v_call: TRBV21-1
j_call: TRBJ2-2
cdr3_length: 15
cdr3_aa: ASSGIFPPWNTGELF

v_call: TRBV7-2
j_call: TRBJ2-5
cdr3_length: 10
cdr3_aa: ASSGYGVTQY

v_call: TRBV7-7
j_call: TRBJ1-2
cdr3_length: 14
cdr3_aa: ASSLAPGQGRYGYT

v_call: TRBV12-3/TRBV12-4
j_call: TRBJ1-2
cdr3_length: 12
cdr3_aa: ASSLFGTGNGYT

v_call: TRBV7-2
j_call: TRBJ2-5
cdr3_length: 11
cdr3_aa: ASISWAGETQY

v_call: TRBV5-6
j_call: TRBJ1-2
cdr3_length: 11
cdr3_aa: ASSFGTGNGYT

v_call: TRBV24-1
j_call: TRBJ1-1
cdr3_length: 10
cdr3_aa: ATSQRNTEAF

v_call: TRBV6-1
j_call: TRBJ1-2
cdr3_length: 15
cdr3_aa: ASSPAPSTGELYGYT

v_call: TRBV18
j_call: TRBJ2-1
cdr3_length: 14
cdr3_aa: ASSPSGPTSSYEQF

v_call: TRBV20-1
j_call: TRBJ2-7
cdr3_length: 13
cdr3_aa: SARRGALNTYEQY

v_call: TRBV7-2
j_call: TRBJ2-3
cdr3_length: 13
cdr3_aa: ASSSRTTSRDTQY

v_call: TRBV6-1
j_call: TRBJ2-6
cdr3_length: 13
cdr3_aa: ASGFYRAGANVLT